This T cell receptor beta chain was identified in a study of cytotoxic CD8 clonotypes in ibrutinib-treated CLL. This table comes from immunoSEQ multiplex PCR, and its TCRdb copy is limited to in-frame clones, with some not included. Here the sample spans about 130,000 clones, 80% to 90% being singletons. The starting material was PBMCs, obtained after 24 months of ibrutinib treatment. The receptor was derived from a human donor with chronic lymphocytic leukemia.

The DNA for the CDR3 is TGTGCCAGCAGCCCCCCATTGAGCAATCAGCCCCAGCATTTT. This sequence encodes CASSPPLSNQPQHF. This chain links TRBV7-8 with TRBJ1-5; D is unclear. The germline V gene has CDR1 SGHVS and CDR2 FQNEAQ. The length of the CDR3 is 14 residues. Trimming stripped 5 bases from V and 1 base from J, with 9 bases between.